The 31 T cell receptor beta chains listed next were all sequenced from one sample in a study of HIV-infected patients and healthy controls. No cell fractionation was done, so the repertoire covers all unsorted peripheral blood T cells. Alpha and beta constant-region primers primed reverse transcription of around 0.5 ug RNA. Each of the alpha and beta chains got its own library through chain-specific third strand synthesis with indices. TCRdb passed the 5' RACE reads through MiXCR, listing each CDR3 protein once. The table includes 17,000 or so distinct CDR3 sequences, around 5% detected once. The sequenced material came from blood. These receptors all come from an adult in good health.

This clonotype occurred many times. The chain is built from TRBV7-9 and TRBJ2-7; D might be TRBD1 (6 bases). Trimming took 1 base from V and 6 from J, leaving 13 bases between them. The CDR3 runs to 14 residues. The germline V gene encodes CDR1 SEHNR and CDR2 FQNEAQ (reference sequence). This CDR3 is CASSLGQDSSEQYF. CDR3 sequence (DNA): TGTGCCAGCAGCTTAGGACAGGATTCGTCCGAGCAGTACTTC.

This clonotype was seen repeatedly, ten times or more. This rearrangement joins TRBV5-4 to TRBJ1-2; the D gene is possibly TRBD1 (6 bases). CDR1 is SGHNT, CDR2 YYREEE, per germline (reference sequence). CDR3 length: 13 residues. The ends were cut back, 4 bases at V and 8 bases at J, with 15 bases in the middle. CDR3 sequence reads: CASSPTGSQGYTF. CDR3 DNA: TGTGCCAGCAGCCCCACAGGGTCACAAGGCTACACCTTC.

At least ten counts were recorded for this clonotype. CDR3 in amino acids: CASSGTVSYEQYF. CDR3 DNA: TGTGCCAGCTCCGGGACAGTCTCCTACGAGCAGTACTTC. The V gene is TRBV18, the J gene TRBJ2-7, with 7 bases identical to TRBD1. Germline CDR1 KGHSH, CDR2 LQKENI. The CDR3 has 13 amino acids. The ends lost 6 bases at V and 0 bases at J; junction bases unmatched: 2.

The gene calls are TRBV19 and TRBJ1-2; perhaps TRBD1 as D (5 bases). From germline, CDR1 is LNHDA and CDR2 SQIVND (reference sequence). CDR3 length: 13 amino acids. V was pared by 3 bases and J by 4 bases, with 9 bases between. The CDR3 here is CASSMGPVYGYTF. The CDR3, as DNA: TGTGCCAGTAGTATGGGGCCAGTCTATGGCTACACCTTC.

This clonotype was detected only a few times. The rearrangement joins TRBV9 to TRBJ2-3; 10 bases match TRBD2. CDR1 is SGDLS, CDR2 YYNGEE, per germline. The CDR3 consists of 18 residues. Trimming took 2 bases from V and 0 from J; bases not matched to a gene: 9. This CDR3 is CASSVVASGSASTDTQYF. The CDR3 bases are TGTGCCAGCAGCGTTGTGGCTAGCGGGAGTGCTAGCACAGATACGCAGTATTTT.

This clonotype was detected many times. CDR3 protein: CSARKELGTEAFF. The CDR3 region has the DNA TGCAGTGCTAGAAAAGAGTTGGGGACTGAAGCTTTCTTT. The chain employs TRBV20-1 and TRBJ1-1; D is undetermined. Germline CDR1 is DFQATT and CDR2 is SNEGSKA (reference sequence). The CDR3 spans 13 residues. V lost 2 bases and J 5 bases, leaving 12 bases between the germline ends.

This clonotype was recorded at least ten times. The chain carries TRBV6-2 or TRBV6-3 and TRBJ2-1; 10 positions match TRBD2. V was pared by 2 bases and J by 7 bases, with 8 bases of the junction left unmatched. Germline CDR1 MNHEY, CDR2 SVGEGT. The CDR3 covers 16 residues. This chain's CDR3 is CASSYGLAGVENEQFF. CDR3 nucleotide sequence: TGTGCCAGCAGTTACGGGCTAGCGGGGGTAGAGAATGAGCAGTTCTTC.

This clonotype has at least ten counts. The J gene is TRBJ1-5, the V gene TRBV4-2; D is perhaps TRBD1 (6 bases). The germline V gene encodes CDR1 LGHNA and CDR2 YNFKEQ. The CDR3 has 20 residues. Trimming pared 0 bases from V and 0 bases from J, leaving 21 bases between. The CDR3 spells CASSQEAWVQGFPSNQPQHF. The DNA of the CDR3 is TGTGCCAGCAGCCAAGAAGCGTGGGTACAGGGTTTCCCTAGCAATCAGCCCCAGCATTTT.

This clonotype was detected ten times or more. The chain links TRBV12-3 or TRBV12-4 to TRBJ1-2; 8 bases line up with TRBD1. This CDR3 has 13 residues. After removal of 2 bases from V and 6 bases from J, the junction contained 2 bases not matched to a gene. CDR3 in amino acids: CASSLQGADGYTF. In DNA, the CDR3 is TGTGCCAGCAGTTTACAGGGGGCTGATGGCTACACCTTC.

This clonotype was seen repeatedly, ten times or more. The chain links TRBV20-1 to TRBJ2-7; the D is unclear. The CDR3 loop spans 14 amino acids. Trimming shortened V by 3 bases and J by 0 bases, and 12 bases separated the two germline ends. Germline values: CDR1 DFQATT, CDR2 SNEGSKA (reference sequence). As DNA, the CDR3 is TGCAGTGCTAGTTTAATCGGCAGCTCCTACGAGCAGTACTTC. As protein: CSASLIGSSYEQYF.

This clonotype showed up many times. The chain combines TRBV3-1 with TRBJ2-5; the D gene could be TRBD1 or TRBD2 (5 bases each). The CDR3 totals 14 residues. Trimming removed 4 bases at V and 1 base at J, with 10 bases between. Germline CDR1 reads LGHDT; CDR2 reads YNNKEL (reference sequence). The CDR3 bases are TGTGCCAGCAGCCTACGGGGCTTCCAAGAGACCCAGTACTTC. Translating gives CASSLRGFQETQYF.

This clonotype was recorded many times. The germline gene is not matched at one end of the junction; a read error may be the cause. V usage is TRBV12-3 or TRBV12-4 and J usage is TRBJ1-2; 7 nucleotides line up with TRBD1. This CDR3 comprises 13 residues. The CDR3 protein is CASSLEWGDSHLF. As DNA, the CDR3 is TGTGCCAGCAGTTTAGAATGGGGGGACAGTCACCTCTTC.

This clonotype appeared many times. The chain employs TRBV2 and TRBJ2-3, with a tentative D call TRBD2 (6 bases). The CDR3 totals 15 residues. From germline, CDR1 is SNHLY and CDR2 FYNNEI. V lost 7 bases and J 0 bases, leaving 14 bases between the germline ends. CDR3 in amino acids: CASKEGSSSTDTQYF. As DNA, the CDR3 is TGTGCCAGCAAGGAGGGGTCATCTAGCACAGATACGCAGTATTTT. The full variable domain, completed using reference TRBV2 and TRBJ2-3, is EPEVTQTPSHQVTQMGQEVILRCVPISNHLYFYWYRQILGQKVEFLVSFYNNEISEKSEIFDDQFSVERPDGSNFTLKIRSTKLEDSAMYFCASKEGSSSTDTQYFGPGTRLTVL.

This clonotype has a count of ten or more. The rearrangement links TRBV7-2 to TRBJ2-6; D may be TRBD1 (5 bases). CDR3 length equals 19 residues. V was clipped by 5 bases and J by 0 bases, with 20 bases between them. Germline CDR1 and CDR2: SGHTA and FQGNSA. The CDR3 region has the DNA TGTGCCAGCAGCGTTCCCGGCAGGGTTGTCTTCTCTGGGGCCAACGTCCTGACTTTC. This translates into CASSVPGRVVFSGANVLTF.

This clonotype was seen many times. The rearrangement links TRBV7-9 to TRBJ2-5, with D hard to call. The germline V gene has CDR1 SEHNR and CDR2 FQNEAQ (reference sequence). Deletions cut 7 bases from V and 3 bases from J, with 6 bases between. This CDR3 has 11 amino acids. The CDR3 protein is CASTQKETQYF. The DNA for the CDR3 is TGTGCCAGCACCCAAAAAGAGACCCAGTACTTC.

The table lists this clonotype with a few counts. The V call is TRBV12-3 or TRBV12-4, the J call TRBJ2-7; D is possibly TRBD1 or TRBD2 (5 bases each). V was pared by 0 bases and J by 3 bases, with 9 bases between. This CDR3 comprises 14 residues. Here the CDR3 reads CASSLAGPGYEQYF. Written as DNA, the CDR3 is TGTGCCAGCAGTTTAGCGGGACCAGGCTACGAGCAGTACTTC.

The rearrangement uses TRBV11-2 and TRBJ1-2; 7 nucleotides line up with TRBD1. Germline V gene sequence: CDR1 SGHAT, CDR2 FQNNGV. The CDR3 has 15 residues. With V trimmed by 4 bases and J by 3 bases, 8 bases remained unmatched. The CDR3 loop reads CASSSGQNLHYGYTF. In DNA form, the CDR3 reads TGTGCCAGCAGCTCGGGACAGAACCTGCACTATGGCTACACCTTC. Full variable domain (rest looked up from reference TRBV11-2 and TRBJ1-2): EAGVAQSPRYKIIEKRQSVAFWCNPISGHATLYWYQQILGQGPKLLIQFQNNGVVDDSQLPKDRFSAERLKGVDSTLKIQPAKLEDSAVYLCASSSGQNLHYGYTFGSGTRLTVV.

This clonotype is judged medium-sized (0.01 to 0.1%). The V and J genes are TRBV7-9 and TRBJ2-1; TRBD2 agrees at 7 bases. CDR3 length equals 16 residues. Germline V CDR1 and CDR2: SEHNR, FQNEAQ (reference sequence). The ends lost 0 bases at V and 2 bases at J; junction bases unmatched: 4. This CDR3 reads CASSLALAGAYNEQFF. DNA for the CDR3: TGTGCCAGCAGCTTAGCATTGGCGGGGGCCTACAATGAGCAGTTCTTC.

This clonotype is deemed medium-sized. This rearrangement joins TRBV9 to TRBJ2-5; maybe TRBD2 (5 bases). The germline CDR1 and CDR2 sequences are SGDLS and YYNGEE. The V and J ends lost 3 bases and 7 bases respectively, with 28 bases between them. This CDR3 contains 18 residues. CDR3 in DNA: TGTGCCAGCAGCGATGGTAGCGCGAGAGACCCCGGCGCCCGGACCCAGTACTTC. Amino acid sequence: CASSDGSARDPGARTQYF.

The chain links TRBV18 to TRBJ1-6; the match to TRBD1 covers 9 bases. CDR3 length equals 14 residues. Germline V gene lookup returns CDR1 KGHSH and CDR2 LQKENI. J gave up 8 bases and V 6 bases, and 5 bases lay outside the gene matches. The CDR3 protein is CASSLGQGYSPLHF. CDR3 bases: TGTGCCAGCTCTCTGGGACAGGGCTATTCACCCCTCCACTTT. Variable domain in full (rest from reference TRBV18 and TRBJ1-6): NAGVMQNPRHLVRRRGQEARLRCSPMKGHSHVYWYRQLPEEGLKFMVYLQKENIIDESGMPKERFSAEFPKEGPSILRIQQVVRGDSAAYFCASSLGQGYSPLHFGNGTRLTVT.

This clonotype has ten or more counts. V gene TRBV5-4 combines with J gene TRBJ2-6, with 7 bases lining up with TRBD2. J lost 2 bases, V lost 4 bases, and 9 bases had no gene match. Germline V lookup: CDR1 SGHNT, CDR2 YYREEE (reference sequence). The CDR3 runs to 17 residues. Here the CDR3 DNA reads TGTGCCAGCAGCCCCCGGGACTATAAGGCTGGGGCCAACGTCCTGACTTTC. Translation: CASSPRDYKAGANVLTF.

This clonotype was picked up a small number of times. The genes are TRBV21-1 and TRBJ1-1; the table's D call of TRBD1 was not tested on the DNA. TRBV21-1 is a documented pseudogene. The CDR3 totals 11 residues. The CDR3 spells CAPVNLFEAFF. The DNA for the CDR3 is TGTGCCCCTGTGAACCTATTTGAAGCTTTCTTT.

This clonotype came up once. The V gene is TRBV19, the J gene TRBJ2-3; no firm D call. The V end lost 0 bases, the J end lost 7 bases, and 23 bases lay between the germline ends. Germline CDR1 is LNHDA and CDR2 is SQIVND (reference sequence). There are 18 residues in the CDR3. The CDR3 nucleotides read TGTGCCAGTAGTATAGATCTTGGTAGGACGGTCTCGTCGCATACGCAGTATTTT. This sequence encodes CASSIDLGRTVSSHTQYF.

This clonotype was counted ten times or more. The chain recombines TRBV20-1 with TRBJ1-3; no firm D call. V dropped 5 bases and J dropped 4 bases, with 18 bases sitting between them. CDR3 size: 15 residues. CDR1 and CDR2 from the germline V gene are DFQATT and SNEGSKA (reference sequence). The CDR3 sequence is CSAGRIPSSGNTIYF. The CDR3 DNA is TGCAGTGCTGGAAGGATCCCCTCGAGCGGAAACACCATATATTTT.

This clonotype appeared many times. V is TRBV5-1 and J is TRBJ1-2; no firm D call. Per the germline V gene, CDR1 is SGHRS and CDR2 is YFSETQ. The CDR3 consists of 15 residues. The V end was cut by 0 bases, the J end by 1 base, with 10 bases between. The CDR3 here is CASSLAYGSNYGYTF. CDR3 sequence (DNA): TGCGCCAGCAGCTTGGCCTACGGCAGTAACTATGGCTACACCTTC.

This clonotype was seen many times. The chain has TRBV18 and TRBJ1-1; 7 bases line up with TRBD1. V was clipped by 3 bases and J by 1 base; unmatched bases: 5. The CDR3 runs to 15 residues. CDR1 KGHSH and CDR2 LQKENI come from the germline V gene. The CDR3 loop is CASSPTGQKNTEAFF. The CDR3 coding sequence is TGTGCCAGCTCACCCACGGGACAGAAGAACACTGAAGCTTTCTTT.

Sample share makes this clonotype medium-sized (0.01 to 0.1%). The genes are TRBV7-8 and TRBJ2-1; 11 positions agree with TRBD1. The CDR3 runs 18 residues. The germline gives CDR1 SGHVS, CDR2 FQNEAQ. V trimming: 0 bases; J trimming: 1 base; junction bases outside the gene matches: 5. CDR3 loop: CASSLAIGQGASYNEQFF. In nucleotides, the CDR3 is TGTGCCAGCAGCTTAGCCATAGGACAGGGGGCTTCCTACAATGAGCAGTTCTTC.

This clonotype showed up many times. V and J are TRBV6-2 or TRBV6-3 and TRBJ2-5; D is perhaps TRBD2 (7 bases). The V end lost 5 bases, the J end lost 4 bases, and 14 bases lay between the germline ends. Germline-derived CDR1 and CDR2 are MNHEY and SVGEGT. This CDR3 contains 14 residues. CDR3 loop: CASSPSRGAETQYF. The CDR3 nucleotides are TGTGCCAGCAGTCCCTCCCGGGGGGCAGAGACCCAGTACTTC.

Many counts were recorded for this clonotype. This chain uses TRBV7-2 with TRBJ2-5, with a weak D call TRBD1 (6 bases). The CDR3 runs to 14 residues. Germline assignment: CDR1 SGHTA and CDR2 FQGNSA. V was shortened by 0 bases and J by 4 bases, with 9 bases between the two germline ends. In DNA form, the CDR3 reads TGTGCCAGCAGCTTAGCTCAGGGGCGAGAGACCCAGTACTTC. Encoded protein: CASSLAQGRETQYF.

In this sample, this clonotype turned up many times. V usage is TRBV5-5 and J usage is TRBJ1-1; D gene unclear. V lost 0 bases, J lost 0 bases, and 9 bases lay in between. The CDR3 spans 15 residues. From germline, CDR1 is SGHKS and CDR2 YYEKEE (reference sequence). CDR3 coding DNA: TGTGCCAGCAGCTTGGTACTTGCCATGAACACTGAAGCTTTCTTT. Its translation: CASSLVLAMNTEAFF.

The sample holds many counts of this clonotype. The chain uses TRBV14 and TRBJ2-3; TRBD1 is a possible D gene (5 bases). The CDR3 totals 16 residues. Germline CDR1 SGHDN, CDR2 FVKESK. Trimming left V 5 bases short and J 0 bases short, with 15 bases between. CDR3: CASSLRQYASTDTQYF. CDR3 in DNA: TGTGCCAGCAGCTTACGACAGTACGCTAGCACAGATACGCAGTATTTT.